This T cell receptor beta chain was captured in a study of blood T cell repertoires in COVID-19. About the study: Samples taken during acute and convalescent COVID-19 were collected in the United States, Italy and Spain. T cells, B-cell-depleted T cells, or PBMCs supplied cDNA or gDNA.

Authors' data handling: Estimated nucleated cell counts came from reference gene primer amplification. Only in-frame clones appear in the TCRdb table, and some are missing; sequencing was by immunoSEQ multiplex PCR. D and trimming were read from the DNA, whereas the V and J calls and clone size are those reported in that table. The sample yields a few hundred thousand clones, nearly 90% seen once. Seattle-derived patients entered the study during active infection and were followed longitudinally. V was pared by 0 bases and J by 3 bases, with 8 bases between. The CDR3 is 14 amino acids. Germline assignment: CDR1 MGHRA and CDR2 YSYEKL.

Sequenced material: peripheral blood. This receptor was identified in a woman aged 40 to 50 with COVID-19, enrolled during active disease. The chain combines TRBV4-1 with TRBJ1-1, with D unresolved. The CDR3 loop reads CASSQEGSDTEAFF. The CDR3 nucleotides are TGCGCCAGCAGCCAAGAGGGGAGCGACACTGAAGCTTTCTTT.